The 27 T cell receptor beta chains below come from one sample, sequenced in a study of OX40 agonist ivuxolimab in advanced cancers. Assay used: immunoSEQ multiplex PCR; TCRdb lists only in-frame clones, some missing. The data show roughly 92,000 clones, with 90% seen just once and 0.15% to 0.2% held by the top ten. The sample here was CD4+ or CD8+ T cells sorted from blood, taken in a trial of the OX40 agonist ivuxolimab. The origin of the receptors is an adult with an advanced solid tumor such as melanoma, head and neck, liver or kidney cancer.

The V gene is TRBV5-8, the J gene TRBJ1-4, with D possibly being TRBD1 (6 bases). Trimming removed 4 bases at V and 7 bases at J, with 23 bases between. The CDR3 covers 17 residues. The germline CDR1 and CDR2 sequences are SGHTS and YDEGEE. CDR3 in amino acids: CASSLTGTRLRGEKLFF. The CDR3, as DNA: TGTGCCAGCAGCCTAACCGGGACACGGCTACGGGGTGAAAAACTGTTTTTT.

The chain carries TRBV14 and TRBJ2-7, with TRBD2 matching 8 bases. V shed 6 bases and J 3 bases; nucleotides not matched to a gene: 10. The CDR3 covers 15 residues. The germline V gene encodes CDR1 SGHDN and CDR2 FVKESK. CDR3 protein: CASRRGGLGNYEQYF. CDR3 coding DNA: TGTGCCAGCAGACGCGGGGGGTTGGGGAACTACGAGCAGTACTTC.

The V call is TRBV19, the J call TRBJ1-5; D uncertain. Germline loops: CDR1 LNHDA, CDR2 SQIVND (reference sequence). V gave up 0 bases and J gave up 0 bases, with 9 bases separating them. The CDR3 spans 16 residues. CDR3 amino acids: CASSIESSFSNQPQHF. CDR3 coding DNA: TGTGCCAGTAGTATAGAGAGTAGCTTTAGCAATCAGCCCCAGCATTTT.

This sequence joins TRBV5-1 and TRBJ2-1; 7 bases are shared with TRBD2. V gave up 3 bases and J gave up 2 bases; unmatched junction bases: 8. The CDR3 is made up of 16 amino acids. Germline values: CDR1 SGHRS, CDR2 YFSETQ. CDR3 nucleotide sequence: TGCGCCAGCAGCTGGGGCGGGAGCGGCCCCTACAATGAGCAGTTCTTC. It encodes CASSWGGSGPYNEQFF.

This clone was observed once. The CDR3 DNA is TGTGCCAGCAGTCAAATTACAGGGGGGACTGAAGCTTTCTTT. Translation: CASSQITGGTEAFF. The chain carries TRBV6-1 and TRBJ1-1, with TRBD1 matching 8 bases. The CDR3 is 14 residues long. The V and J ends lost 5 bases and 5 bases, in that order; junction bases with no gene match: 7. Germline assignment: CDR1 MNHNS and CDR2 SASEGT.

CDR3 region: CSVAADSYNEQFF. The DNA for the CDR3 is TGCAGCGTTGCGGCAGATTCCTACAATGAGCAGTTCTTC. V usage is TRBV29-1 and J usage is TRBJ2-1; D call uncertain. This CDR3 has 13 residues. CDR1 is SQVTM, CDR2 ANQGSEA, per germline. V was clipped by 4 bases and J by 1 base, with 8 bases between them.

DNA for the CDR3: TGTGCCAGCAGCTTCCGCCGGGGCAGATTGAACACTGAAGCTTTCTTT. Protein sequence: CASSFRRGRLNTEAFF. The V and J genes are TRBV7-9 and TRBJ1-1, with D perhaps TRBD1 (5 bases). The V gene lost 3 bases and the J gene lost 0 bases, with 14 bases spanning the gap. Germline lookup yields CDR1 SEHNR and CDR2 FQNEAQ (reference sequence). The CDR3 has 16 amino acids.

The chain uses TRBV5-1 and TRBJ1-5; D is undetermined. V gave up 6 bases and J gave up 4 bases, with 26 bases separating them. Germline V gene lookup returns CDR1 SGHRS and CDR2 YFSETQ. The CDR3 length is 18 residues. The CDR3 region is CASTFPVEASQENQPQHF. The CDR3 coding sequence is TGCGCCAGCACCTTCCCCGTCGAGGCCTCGCAGGAGAATCAGCCCCAGCATTTT.

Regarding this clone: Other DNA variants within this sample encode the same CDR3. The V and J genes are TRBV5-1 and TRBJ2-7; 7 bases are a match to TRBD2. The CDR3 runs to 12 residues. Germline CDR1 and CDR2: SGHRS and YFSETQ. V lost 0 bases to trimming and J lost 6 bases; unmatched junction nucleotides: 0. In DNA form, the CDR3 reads TGCGCCAGCAGCTTGGCGGGGGGCGAGCAGTACTTC. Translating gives CASSLAGGEQYF.

The CDR3 DNA sequence: TGCGCCAGCAGCCCTGCCGGGACTTCAAGGTTCTTC. This codes for CASSPAGTSRFF. V and J are TRBV5-1 and TRBJ2-1; D might be TRBD2 (6 bases). Trimming took off 4 bases at V and 15 bases at J, with 17 bases between the two ends. Germline V CDR1 and CDR2: SGHRS, YFSETQ. The CDR3 runs 12 residues.

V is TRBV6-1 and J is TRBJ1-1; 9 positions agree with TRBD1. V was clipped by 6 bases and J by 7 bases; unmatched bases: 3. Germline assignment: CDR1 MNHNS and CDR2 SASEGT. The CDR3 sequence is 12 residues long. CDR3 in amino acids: CASSPTGGEAFF. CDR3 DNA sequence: TGTGCCAGCAGCCCGACAGGGGGTGAAGCTTTCTTT.

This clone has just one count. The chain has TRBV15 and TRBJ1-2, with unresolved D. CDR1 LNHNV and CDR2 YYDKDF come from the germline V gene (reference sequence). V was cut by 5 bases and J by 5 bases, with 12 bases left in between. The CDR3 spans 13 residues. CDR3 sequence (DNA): TGTGCCACCAGCCCTCCCTTACGGTATGGCTACACCTTC. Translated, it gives CATSPPLRYGYTF.

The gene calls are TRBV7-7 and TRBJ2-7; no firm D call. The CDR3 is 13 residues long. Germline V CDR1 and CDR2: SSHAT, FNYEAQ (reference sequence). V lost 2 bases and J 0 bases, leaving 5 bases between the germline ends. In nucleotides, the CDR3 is TGTGCCAGCAGCTTACTTTTCTCCTACGAGCAGTACTTC. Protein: CASSLLFSYEQYF.

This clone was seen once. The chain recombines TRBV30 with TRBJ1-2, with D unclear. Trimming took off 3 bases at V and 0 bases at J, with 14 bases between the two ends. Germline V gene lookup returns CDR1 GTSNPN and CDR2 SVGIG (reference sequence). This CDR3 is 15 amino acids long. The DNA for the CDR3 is TGTGCCTGGAGCCGGAGACACCTACCTAACTATGGCTACACCTTC. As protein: CAWSRRHLPNYGYTF.

The CDR3: CASSDAGAQAQFF. The CDR3 coding sequence is TGCGCCAGCAGCGACGCCGGGGCCCAGGCGCAGTTCTTC. The rearrangement uses TRBV5-1 and TRBJ2-1, with D perhaps TRBD1 or TRBD2 (5 bases each). The germline V and J ends were trimmed by 4 bases and 12 bases, with 17 bases remaining between them. Germline lookup yields CDR1 SGHRS and CDR2 YFSETQ. This CDR3 is 13 amino acids long.

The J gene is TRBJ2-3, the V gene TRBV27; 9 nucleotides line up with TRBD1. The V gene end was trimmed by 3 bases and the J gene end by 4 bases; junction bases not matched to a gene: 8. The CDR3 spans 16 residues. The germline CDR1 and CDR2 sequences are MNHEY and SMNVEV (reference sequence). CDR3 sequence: CASSFSGQGVADTQYF. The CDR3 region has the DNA TGTGCCAGCAGTTTCTCGGGACAGGGTGTGGCAGATACGCAGTATTTT.

In DNA form, the CDR3 reads TGCGCCAGCAGCTTGGTTCCAGGGGGCGGTCAGCCCCAGCATTTT. Translated: CASSLVPGGGQPQHF. V is TRBV5-1 and J is TRBJ1-5; TRBD1 matches at 8 bases. The CDR3 length is 15 residues. Trimming removed 0 bases from V and 6 bases from J; junction bases left unmatched: 5. Germline V gene lookup returns CDR1 SGHRS and CDR2 YFSETQ.

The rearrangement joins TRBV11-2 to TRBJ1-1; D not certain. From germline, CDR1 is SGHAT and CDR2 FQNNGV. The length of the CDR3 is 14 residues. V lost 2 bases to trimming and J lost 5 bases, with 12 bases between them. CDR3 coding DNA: TGTGCCAGCAGCTTAAAGGAAGGGAAAACTGAAGCTTTCTTT. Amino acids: CASSLKEGKTEAFF.

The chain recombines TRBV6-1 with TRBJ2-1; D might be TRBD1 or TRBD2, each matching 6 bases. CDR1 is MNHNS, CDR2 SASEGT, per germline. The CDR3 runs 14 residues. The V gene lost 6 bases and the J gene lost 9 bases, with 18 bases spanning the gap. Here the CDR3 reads CASRLGGNGGEQFF. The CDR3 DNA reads TGTGCCAGCAGACTAGGGGGTAACGGGGGTGAGCAGTTCTTC.

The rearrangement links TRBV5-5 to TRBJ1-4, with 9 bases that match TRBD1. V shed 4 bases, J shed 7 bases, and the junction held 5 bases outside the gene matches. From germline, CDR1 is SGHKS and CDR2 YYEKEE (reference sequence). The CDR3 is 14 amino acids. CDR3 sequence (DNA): TGTGCCAGCAGCAGGGGACAGGGACGTGAAAAACTGTTTTTT. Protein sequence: CASSRGQGREKLFF.

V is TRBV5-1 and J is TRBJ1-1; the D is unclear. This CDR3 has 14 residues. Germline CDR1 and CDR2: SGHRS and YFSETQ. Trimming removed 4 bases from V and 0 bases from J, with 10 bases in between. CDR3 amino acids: CASSPQTLNTEAFF. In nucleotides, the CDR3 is TGCGCCAGCAGCCCACAGACGTTGAACACTGAAGCTTTCTTT. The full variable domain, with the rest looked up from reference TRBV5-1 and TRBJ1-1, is KAGVTQTPRYLIKTRGQQVTLSCSPISGHRSVSWYQQTPGQGLQFLFEYFSETQRNKGNFPGRFSGRQFSNSRSEMNVSTLELGDSALYLCASSPQTLNTEAFFGQGTRLTVV.

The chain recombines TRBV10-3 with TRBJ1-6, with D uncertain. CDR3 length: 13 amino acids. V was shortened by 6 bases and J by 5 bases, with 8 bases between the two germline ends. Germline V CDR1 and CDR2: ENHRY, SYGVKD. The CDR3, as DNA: TGTGCCATCAGGGGTTTCGATAATTCACCCCTCCACTTT. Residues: CAIRGFDNSPLHF.

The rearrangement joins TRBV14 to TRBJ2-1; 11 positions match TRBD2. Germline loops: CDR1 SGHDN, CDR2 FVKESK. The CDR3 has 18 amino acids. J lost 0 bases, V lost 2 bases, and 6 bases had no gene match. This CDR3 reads CASSQTSGGESSYNEQFF. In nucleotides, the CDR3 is TGTGCCAGCAGCCAAACTAGCGGGGGTGAAAGCTCCTACAATGAGCAGTTCTTC.

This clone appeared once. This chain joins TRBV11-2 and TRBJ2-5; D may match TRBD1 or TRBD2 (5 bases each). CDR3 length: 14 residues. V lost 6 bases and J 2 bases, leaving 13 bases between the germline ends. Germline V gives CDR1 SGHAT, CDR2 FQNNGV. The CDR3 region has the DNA TGTGCCAGCAGGAGATCGGGACGGCAAGAGACCCAGTACTTC. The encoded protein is CASRRSGRQETQYF. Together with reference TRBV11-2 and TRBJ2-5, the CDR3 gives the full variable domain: EAGVAQSPRYKIIEKRQSVAFWCNPISGHATLYWYQQILGQGPKLLIQFQNNGVVDDSQLPKDRFSAERLKGVDSTLKIQPAKLEDSAVYLCASRRSGRQETQYFGPGTRLLVL.

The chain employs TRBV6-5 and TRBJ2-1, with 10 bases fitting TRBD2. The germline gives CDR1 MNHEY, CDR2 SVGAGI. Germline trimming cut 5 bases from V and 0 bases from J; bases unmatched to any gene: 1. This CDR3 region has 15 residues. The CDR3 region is CASSLAGASYNEQFF. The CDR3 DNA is TGTGCCAGCAGTCTAGCGGGGGCCTCCTACAATGAGCAGTTCTTC.

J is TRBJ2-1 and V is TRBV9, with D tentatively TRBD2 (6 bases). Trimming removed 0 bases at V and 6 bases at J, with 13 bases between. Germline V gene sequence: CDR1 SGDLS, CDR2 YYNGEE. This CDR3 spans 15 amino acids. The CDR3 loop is CASSVAQRGGNEQFF. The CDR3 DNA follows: TGTGCCAGCAGCGTAGCTCAGAGGGGAGGCAATGAGCAGTTCTTC. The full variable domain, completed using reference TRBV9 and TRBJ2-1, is DSGVTQTPKHLITATGQRVTLRCSPRSGDLSVYWYQQSLDQGLQFLIQYYNGEERAKGNILERFSAQQFPDLHSELNLSSLELGDSALYFCASSVAQRGGNEQFFGPGTRLTVL.

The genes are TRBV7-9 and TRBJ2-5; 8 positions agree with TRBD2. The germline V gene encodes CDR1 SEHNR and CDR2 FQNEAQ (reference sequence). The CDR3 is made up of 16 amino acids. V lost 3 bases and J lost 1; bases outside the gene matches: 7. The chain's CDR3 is CASSFLTSGAQETQYF. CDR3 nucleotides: TGTGCCAGCAGCTTTCTCACTAGCGGTGCCCAAGAGACCCAGTACTTC.